Listed here are 30 T cell receptor beta chains from one sample, sequenced in a study of monozygotic twins with inflammatory bowel disease. Reanalyzing the 5' RACE reads, TCRdb keeps one entry per CDR3 protein, without DNA. The ten top clones account for 2.4%, within a sample of 150,000 to 200,000 distinct CDR3 sequences. The source material was blood. The source is a human donor with ulcerative colitis or Crohn's disease, or a healthy co-twin of an affected twin (not recorded which).

The chain employs TRBV7-6 and TRBJ2-1. Germline V CDR1 and CDR2: SGHVS, FNYEAQ. The CDR3 consists of 15 residues. The CDR3 here is CASSLITASYNEQFF.

This rearrangement joins TRBV20-1 to TRBJ2-7. Germline V gene data show CDR1 as DFQATT and CDR2 as SNEGSKA (reference sequence). This CDR3 has 14 amino acids. CDR3 in amino acids: CSAQSLVAPYEQYF.

J is TRBJ2-6 and V is TRBV12-3 or TRBV12-4. This CDR3 is 15 amino acids long. The CDR3 reads CASSLRFPGANVLTF.

CDR3 loop: CASSLDTGGTGELFF. J is TRBJ2-2 and V is TRBV5-1; TCRdb outputs TRBD2, but without DNA this stays unchecked. CDR3 size: 15 residues. The germline V gene encodes CDR1 SGHRS and CDR2 YFSETQ.

The chain's CDR3 is CASSLSPGNYGYTF. The chain has TRBV7-6 and TRBJ1-2; TCRdb outputs TRBD1, but without DNA this stays unchecked. Germline V gene sequence: CDR1 SGHVS, CDR2 FNYEAQ. The CDR3 spans 14 residues. Using reference TRBV7-6 and TRBJ1-2 for the parts outside the CDR3, the full variable domain is GAGVSQSPRYKVTKRGQDVALRCDPISGHVSLYWYRQALGQGPEFLTYFNYEAQQDKSGLPNDRFSAERPEGSISTLTIQRTEQRDSAMYRCASSLSPGNYGYTFGSGTRLTVV.

The rearrangement joins TRBV20-1 to TRBJ2-3. Germline V gene data show CDR1 as DFQATT and CDR2 as SNEGSKA (reference sequence). The CDR3 loop spans 15 amino acids. CDR3 loop: CSARVLGASTDTQYF.

The chain carries TRBV2 and TRBJ2-7; absent DNA, TCRdb's TRBD2 call cannot be checked. CDR3 length: 13 residues. CDR1 and CDR2 (germline): SNHLY, FYNNEI. CDR3 sequence reads: CASSDGLPYEQYF.

The chain combines TRBV4-3 with TRBJ2-7; the D call from TCRdb, TRBD1, cannot be confirmed without DNA. Germline V gives CDR1 LGHNA, CDR2 YSLEER. This CDR3 is 13 amino acids long. This chain's CDR3 is CASSQGTGYEQYF.

The chain has TRBV5-4 and TRBJ2-7; TCRdb returns TRBD2, unconfirmable since there is no DNA. CDR1 and CDR2 (germline): SGHNT, YYREEE (reference sequence). The CDR3 spans 15 residues. This chain's CDR3 is CASSIRTSGSYEQYF.

V is TRBV30 and J is TRBJ2-3; the D call from TCRdb, TRBD1, cannot be confirmed without DNA. This CDR3 spans 14 amino acids. The germline V gene encodes CDR1 GTSNPN and CDR2 SVGIG (reference sequence). CDR3 sequence: CAWSEDSFADTQYF.

This chain connects TRBV5-6 to TRBJ1-2; TCRdb proposes TRBD1, but this gene call is untestable without DNA. The germline gives CDR1 SGHDT, CDR2 YYEEEE. This CDR3 contains 15 residues. The CDR3: CASSYPDRDSYGYTF.

The chain joins TRBV20-1 to TRBJ2-2; TCRdb calls TRBD2, which cannot be checked without DNA. CDR1 DFQATT and CDR2 SNEGSKA come from the germline V gene (reference sequence). The CDR3 runs to 20 residues. The CDR3 sequence: CSARPGLAGERILNTGELFF.

This chain connects TRBV7-2 to TRBJ2-7. CDR1 and CDR2 from the germline V gene are SGHTA and FQGNSA. There are 15 residues in the CDR3. CDR3 protein: CASSLVSSYLREQYF.

This rearrangement joins TRBV19 to TRBJ1-2; TCRdb reports TRBD1, a call that lacks DNA to check it against. The V gene's germline CDR1 is LNHDA and CDR2 SQIVND (reference sequence). This CDR3 contains 16 residues. The CDR3 reads CASCSFGRGRGDGYTF.

This chain connects TRBV20-1 to TRBJ2-1; TCRdb proposes TRBD1, but this gene call is untestable without DNA. The CDR3 is 19 amino acids. CDR1 and CDR2 (germline): DFQATT, SNEGSKA (reference sequence). The CDR3 loop reads CSARDPLAGALTTYNEQFF.

The chain joins TRBV19 to TRBJ2-7; no DNA is available, so the TRBD1 call from TCRdb remains unchecked. Germline V gene data show CDR1 as LNHDA and CDR2 as SQIVND (reference sequence). CDR3 length: 14 residues. CDR3 sequence: CASSLRGSPGEQYF.

The V and J genes are TRBV20-1 and TRBJ2-7. The CDR3 is 13 residues long. CDR1 and CDR2 from the germline V gene are DFQATT and SNEGSKA (reference sequence). CDR3 residues: CSARAVGSYEQYF.

V is TRBV25-1 and J is TRBJ2-5. Germline CDR1 is MGHDK and CDR2 is SYGVNS. CDR3 length equals 13 residues. Here the CDR3 reads CASSEIGGGTQYF.

V gene TRBV7-8 combines with J gene TRBJ2-5; TCRdb lists TRBD2, though no DNA is available to test this call. The CDR3 runs to 18 residues. Germline CDR1 SGHVS, CDR2 FQNEAQ. This chain's CDR3 is CASSLALRLAGLGETQYF.

The gene calls are TRBV20-1 and TRBJ2-7; TCRdb gives TRBD1 as the D gene, but with no DNA this cannot be confirmed. The CDR3 runs 14 residues. Germline V CDR1 and CDR2: DFQATT, SNEGSKA (reference sequence). This chain's CDR3 is CSAGQGASLYEQYF.

The rearrangement links TRBV12-3 or TRBV12-4 to TRBJ1-4. The CDR3 length is 12 residues. The CDR3 loop is CASSLMAEKLFF.

This chain uses TRBV3-1 with TRBJ1-5. Germline V gives CDR1 LGHDT, CDR2 YNNKEL (reference sequence). The CDR3 is made up of 14 amino acids. The CDR3 spells CASSQDPSHQPQHF.

The CDR3 protein is CASSPDPGQGTQEQYF. V is TRBV5-1 and J is TRBJ2-7; TCRdb's D call of TRBD1 is untestable without DNA. Germline-derived CDR1 and CDR2 are SGHRS and YFSETQ. This CDR3 has 16 amino acids.

The chain employs TRBV2 and TRBJ2-1; as DNA is missing, the TRBD2 call by TCRdb cannot be tested. Germline V gene data show CDR1 as SNHLY and CDR2 as FYNNEI. The CDR3 length is 12 residues. CDR3 sequence reads: CASSGSEQEQFF.

The rearrangement joins TRBV5-6 to TRBJ2-1. CDR1 and CDR2 from the germline V gene are SGHDT and YYEEEE. There are 15 residues in the CDR3. CDR3: CASSPQATSYNEQFF.

V is TRBV20-1 and J is TRBJ2-5; as DNA is missing, the TRBD2 call by TCRdb cannot be tested. CDR3 size: 14 residues. The germline V gene encodes CDR1 DFQATT and CDR2 SNEGSKA (reference sequence). The chain's CDR3 is CSLMGTSGRETQYF.

J is TRBJ2-7 and V is TRBV7-9. The CDR3 loop spans 13 amino acids. CDR1 is SEHNR and CDR2 is FQNEAQ in the germline V gene (reference sequence). The CDR3 sequence: CASSLPVGREQYF.

The chain joins TRBV30 to TRBJ1-1; TCRdb's D call of TRBD1 is untestable without DNA. Germline CDR1 GTSNPN, CDR2 SVGIG (reference sequence). The CDR3 has 13 amino acids. The CDR3 sequence is CAWSHRGNTEAFF.

This sequence joins TRBV20-1 and TRBJ2-7; the TCRdb D gene call, TRBD2, has no DNA to confirm it. CDR1 and CDR2 (germline): DFQATT, SNEGSKA (reference sequence). The CDR3 contains 15 residues. The CDR3 loop is CSARVSGSGNYEQYF.

V usage is TRBV18 and J usage is TRBJ1-1; TCRdb proposes TRBD1, but this gene call is untestable without DNA. The CDR3 totals 14 residues. Germline CDR1 is KGHSH and CDR2 is LQKENI. The CDR3: CASSPPSTDTEAFF.